A single sample is the source of the 9 T cell receptor beta chains below, sequenced in a study of a mutant IDH1 vaccine in newly diagnosed glioma. Sample time point: week 35, safety follow-up. Doses comprised 300 ug of mutant IDH1 20-mer peptide each, plus topical imiquimod. Repertoires were generated with immunoSEQ multiplex PCR, while TCRdb's copy carries only in-frame clones and drops some. This sample has approximately 50,000 clones, with 86% found just once. These receptors' targets are unknown. Sequences were derived from PBMCs, sampled from a glioma patient whose treatment included an IDH1 peptide vaccine. The receptors originated from a man in his forties with glioma.

The genes are TRBV10-3 and TRBJ1-2; perhaps TRBD1 as D (5 bases). The CDR3 has 12 amino acids. V lost 4 bases, J lost 8 bases, and 11 bases lay in between. Germline V lookup: CDR1 ENHRY, CDR2 SYGVKD. The CDR3 region has the DNA TGTGCCATCAGTGGTCGGGGGGACGGCTACACCTTC. It specifies CAISGRGDGYTF.

The chain links TRBV6-1 to TRBJ2-3, with D uncertain. Germline V gene data show CDR1 as MNHNS and CDR2 as SASEGT. This CDR3 is 11 amino acids long. V shed 5 bases and J shed 5 bases, with 5 bases lying between them. CDR3 sequence: CASSMRDTQYF. CDR3 nucleotide sequence: TGTGCCAGCAGTATGAGAGATACGCAGTATTTT.

The V call is TRBV7-9, the J call TRBJ2-7; D is possibly TRBD1 or TRBD2 (6 bases each). This CDR3 has 16 residues. The germline V gene has CDR1 SEHNR and CDR2 FQNEAQ (reference sequence). V was pared by 3 bases and J by 3 bases, with 18 bases between. CDR3 in amino acids: CASSFLPGALHYEQYF. The DNA of the CDR3 is TGTGCCAGCAGCTTCCTTCCGGGGGCTCTACACTACGAGCAGTACTTC.

V is TRBV19 and J is TRBJ1-4; no reliable D call. CDR3 length: 15 residues. Trimming removed 4 bases at V and 4 bases at J, with 13 bases between. Germline CDR1 reads LNHDA; CDR2 reads SQIVND (reference sequence). CDR3 in DNA: TGTGCCAGTAGTAAGACGCGGTGGCTTAATGAAAAACTGTTTTTT. This encodes CASSKTRWLNEKLFF.

This clone was picked up one time. The V and J genes are TRBV28 and TRBJ1-2; 7 nucleotides line up with TRBD1. CDR3 length: 14 residues. V was clipped by 2 bases and J by 8 bases; unmatched bases: 8. CDR1 is MDHEN, CDR2 SYDVKM, per germline. The CDR3 here is CASSLKYRGHGYTF. In DNA form, the CDR3 reads TGTGCCAGCAGTTTAAAGTACAGGGGTCACGGCTACACCTTC.

This clone was seen a few times. The J gene is TRBJ2-1, the V gene TRBV29-1; 8 bases align to TRBD2. The CDR3 consists of 14 residues. Germline trimming cut 3 bases from V and 2 bases from J; bases unmatched to any gene: 3. CDR1 SQVTM and CDR2 ANQGSEA come from the germline V gene. The CDR3 coding sequence is TGCAGCGTTGACCGTAGCGGGGCCTACAATGAGCAGTTCTTC. Protein sequence: CSVDRSGAYNEQFF.

The rearrangement joins TRBV27 to TRBJ1-1, with 11 bases matching TRBD1. The germline V gene has CDR1 MNHEY and CDR2 SMNVEV (reference sequence). Trimming removed 5 bases from V and 0 bases from J; junction bases left unmatched: 5. The CDR3 runs 16 residues. CDR3 region: CASSRDRGFVNTEAFF. CDR3 DNA sequence: TGTGCCAGCAGTAGGGACAGGGGGTTTGTGAACACTGAAGCTTTCTTT.

The genes are TRBV18 and TRBJ2-1; tentative D call: TRBD1 (5 bases). V was clipped by 0 bases and J by 4 bases, with 7 bases between them. This CDR3 region has 14 residues. CDR1 and CDR2 (germline): KGHSH, LQKENI. The CDR3 reads CASSPPTAYNEQFF. The CDR3, as DNA: TGTGCCAGCTCACCACCGACAGCTTACAATGAGCAGTTCTTC.

This chain joins TRBV27 and TRBJ1-3; D not resolved. With 2 bases removed from V and 7 bases from J, the gap between germline ends came to 12 bases. CDR3 length: 14 residues. Looked up from germline, CDR1 is MNHEY and CDR2 is SMNVEV (reference sequence). This CDR3 reads CASSLGGRWNTIYF. DNA of the CDR3: TGTGCCAGCAGTTTAGGTGGACGGTGGAACACCATATATTTT.